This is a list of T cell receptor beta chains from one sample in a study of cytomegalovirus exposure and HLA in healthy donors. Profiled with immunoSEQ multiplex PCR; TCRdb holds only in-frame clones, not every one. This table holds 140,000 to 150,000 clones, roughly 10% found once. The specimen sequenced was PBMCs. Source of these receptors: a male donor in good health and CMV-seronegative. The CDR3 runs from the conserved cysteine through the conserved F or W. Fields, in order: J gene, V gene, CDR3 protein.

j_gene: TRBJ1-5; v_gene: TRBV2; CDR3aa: CASTRWTDNQPQHF
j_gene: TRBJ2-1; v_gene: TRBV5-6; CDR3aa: CASSSGGLSSYNEQFF
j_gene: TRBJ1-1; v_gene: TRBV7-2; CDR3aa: CASSLGQGTEAFF
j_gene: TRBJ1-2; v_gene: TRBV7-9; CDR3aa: CASEGARAGYTF
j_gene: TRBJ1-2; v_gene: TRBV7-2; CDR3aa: CASSPQGRDYGYTF
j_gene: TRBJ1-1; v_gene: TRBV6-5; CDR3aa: CASSLQGNTEAFF
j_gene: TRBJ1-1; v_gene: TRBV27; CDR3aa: CASSPREKNTEAFF
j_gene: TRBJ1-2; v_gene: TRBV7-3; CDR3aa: CASSPGSGGYTF
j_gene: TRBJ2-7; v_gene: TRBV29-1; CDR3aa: CSVPGTGDYEQYF
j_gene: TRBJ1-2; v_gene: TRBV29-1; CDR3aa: CSVEARNYGYTF
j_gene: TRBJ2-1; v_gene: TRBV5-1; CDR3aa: CASSLVPQGSPYNEQFF
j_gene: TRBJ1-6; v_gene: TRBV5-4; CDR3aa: CASSPDRVNSPLHF
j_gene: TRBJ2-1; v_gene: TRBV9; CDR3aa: CASSVYPSPYNEQFF
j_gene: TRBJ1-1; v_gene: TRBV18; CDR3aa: CASSSRGLRNTEASF
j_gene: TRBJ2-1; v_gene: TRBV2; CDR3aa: CASSRLTSGGAGYNEQFF
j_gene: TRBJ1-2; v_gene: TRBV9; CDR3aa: CASSATHKANYGYTF
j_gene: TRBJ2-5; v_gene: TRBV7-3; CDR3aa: CASSSGLAETQYF
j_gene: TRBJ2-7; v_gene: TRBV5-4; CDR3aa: CASSLEGGAVSYEQYF
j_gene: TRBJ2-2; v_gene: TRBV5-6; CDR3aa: CASSLGRLAGTNTGELFF
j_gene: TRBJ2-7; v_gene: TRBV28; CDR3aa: CAAQGSSYEQYF
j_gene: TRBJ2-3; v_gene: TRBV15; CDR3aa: CATSRGQGDTDTQYF
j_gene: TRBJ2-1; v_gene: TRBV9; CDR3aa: CASSVGTREGHEQFF
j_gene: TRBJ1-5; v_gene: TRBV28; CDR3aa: CASSVDQPQHF
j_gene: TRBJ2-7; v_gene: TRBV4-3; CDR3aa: CASSQEVRFSTKQYF
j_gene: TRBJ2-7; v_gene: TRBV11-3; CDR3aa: CASSYAFGTDPYEQYF
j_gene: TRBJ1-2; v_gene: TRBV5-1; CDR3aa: CASSFRPGEANYGYTF